The clone carrying this T cell receptor (beta chain) was observed many times. Antigen specificity is unknown. These data come from a study of human T cells and chemical hapten exposure. Study as a whole: The scalp of each patient received a weekly diphenylcyclopropenone dose for the full approximately 26-week study. After 6 days, upper back 0.01% DPC patch tests were scored. Study findings and constraints: TCRs at high frequency, those above 1 in 1000, did not change with DPC sensitization.

In the original analysis: Ranging from about 23,224 to 700,000, TCR counts per sample had a median value of around 92,000. In TCRdb, the RACE reads were re-called with MiXCR into one record per CDR3 protein. What appears here as the V and J calls and clone size reflects TCRdb's work, not the paper's. Among tens of thousands of distinct CDR3 sequences listed, roughly a tenth were seen once. Noted time point: pre-sensitization, week 0. The treatment: therapeutic diphenylcyclopropenone sensitization with weekly scalp DPC. V was pared by 3 bases and J by 2 bases, with 14 bases between. Germline V gene lookup returns CDR1 LNHDA and CDR2 SQIVND (reference sequence). The CDR3 runs 15 residues.

The sequencing used whole blood, collected in connection with sensitization to the hapten diphenylcyclopropenone (DPC). The sequence derives from a man aged 30 to 39 with alopecia areata. Some clones in this sample may be carry-over from other donors' samples. The rearrangement links TRBV19 to TRBJ2-7; possible D gene TRBD1, 6 bases. The DNA of the CDR3 is TGTGCCAGTAGTATTACAGGGTGGAGGACCTACGAGCAGTACTTC. Translated: CASSITGWRTYEQYF.